This TCR beta chain is from a study of T cell repertoires in cytomegalovirus infection. Study-wide background: Evidence of both CMV infection and a matching HLA type came from public TCR beta signatures. Study-wide results and limits: Cumulative public TCR beta family frequency identified CMV carriers with the relevant HLA. Dominant in the ex vivo response were TCR beta clonotypes restricted by HLA-C and specific for CMV.

The CDR3 contains 16 residues. V lost 1 base, J lost 4 bases, and 13 bases lay in between. CDR1 and CDR2 (germline): SEHNR, FQNEAQ (reference sequence). From the reads, TCRdb called clonotypes with MiXCR, one entry per CDR3 protein. The table has around 280,000 distinct CDR3 sequences, 9.6% seen once. In its sample, this clonotype was seen many times. The target antigen is unknown. Sequences were obtained from PBMCs. The J gene is TRBJ2-2, the V gene TRBV7-9, with a weak D call TRBD1 (5 bases). The sequence derives from a human donor in good health (CMV status not recorded). Some clones in this sample may be carry-over from other donors' samples. The CDR3: CASSLGGSLSTGELFF. CDR3 nucleotides: TGTGCCAGCAGCTTAGGGGGCTCTCTGTCCACCGGGGAGCTGTTTTTT.